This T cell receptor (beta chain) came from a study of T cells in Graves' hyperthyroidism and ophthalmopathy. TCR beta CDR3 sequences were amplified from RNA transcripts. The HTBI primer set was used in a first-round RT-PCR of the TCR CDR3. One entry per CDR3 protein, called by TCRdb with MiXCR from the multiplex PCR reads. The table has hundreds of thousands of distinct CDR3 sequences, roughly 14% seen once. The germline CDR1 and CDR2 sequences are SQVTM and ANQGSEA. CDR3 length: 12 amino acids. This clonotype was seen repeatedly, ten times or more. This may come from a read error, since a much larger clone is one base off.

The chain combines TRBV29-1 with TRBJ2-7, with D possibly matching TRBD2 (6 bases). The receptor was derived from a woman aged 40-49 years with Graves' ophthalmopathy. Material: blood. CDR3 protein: CSVVGDSYGQYF. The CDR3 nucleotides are TGCAGCGTTGTGGGGGACTCCTACGGGCAGTACTTC.